The next 7 T cell receptor beta chains were all read from a single sample in a study of breast tumors, draining lymph nodes, adjacent tissues. Each CDR3 protein is one row after TCRdb ran MiXCR on the multiplex PCR reads. The table has over 150,000 distinct CDR3 sequences, approximately 30% seen once. Axillary draining lymph nodes of breast cancer patients supplied the node samples. Sample: axillary lymph node tissue. The receptors stem from a female donor with breast cancer. Some clones in this sample may be carry-over from other donors' samples.

This clonotype was observed many times. V usage is TRBV7-3 and J usage is TRBJ2-7, with 7 bases fitting TRBD1. The CDR3 contains 14 residues. Germline V CDR1 and CDR2: SGHTA, FQGTGA. V was pared by 5 bases and J by 3 bases, with 7 bases of the junction left unmatched. The CDR3 loop is CASSPERTGYEQYF. Written as DNA, the CDR3 is TGTGCCAGCAGCCCCGAAAGGACAGGCTACGAGCAGTACTTC.

This clonotype was recorded at least ten times. This chain links TRBV11-2 with TRBJ2-1; TRBD2 matches at 11 bases. Germline trimming cut 5 bases from V and 11 bases from J; bases unmatched to any gene: 17. Looked up from germline, CDR1 is SGHAT and CDR2 is FQNNGV. This CDR3 is 17 amino acids long. The CDR3 spells CASSRAGGTSGHAQQFF. The CDR3 DNA reads TGTGCCAGCAGCCGTGCGGGGGGGACTAGCGGCCACGCCCAGCAGTTCTTC. The complete variable domain, with remaining parts taken from reference TRBV11-2 and TRBJ2-1, reads EAGVAQSPRYKIIEKRQSVAFWCNPISGHATLYWYQQILGQGPKLLIQFQNNGVVDDSQLPKDRFSAERLKGVDSTLKIQPAKLEDSAVYLCASSRAGGTSGHAQQFFGPGTRLTVL.

In this sample, this clonotype turned up many times. The chain uses TRBV19 and TRBJ1-5, with D possibly matching TRBD1 (5 bases). The CDR3 has 15 residues. Per the germline V gene, CDR1 is LNHDA and CDR2 is SQIVND (reference sequence). V lost 3 bases to trimming and J lost 0 bases, with 9 bases between them. The CDR3: CASSIWGVSNQPQHF. The CDR3 DNA follows: TGTGCCAGTAGTATTTGGGGGGTTAGCAATCAGCCCCAGCATTTT.

The sample holds many counts of this clonotype. The chain uses TRBV11-2 and TRBJ1-4, with D possibly being TRBD1 (5 bases). This CDR3 spans 15 amino acids. Germline V gives CDR1 SGHAT, CDR2 FQNNGV. V was pared by 2 bases and J by 8 bases, with 15 bases between. The DNA of the CDR3 is TGTGCCAGCAGCTTAAATTGGGGGTTAAACGAAAAACTGTTTTTT. It encodes CASSLNWGLNEKLFF.

This sequence joins TRBV6-1 and TRBJ1-6, with a weak D call TRBD1 (6 bases). Germline CDR1 MNHNS, CDR2 SASEGT. V was trimmed by 7 bases and J by 10 bases, leaving 14 bases between them. The CDR3 extends over 13 amino acids. CDR3 sequence: CASTRGTNSPLHF. CDR3 bases: TGTGCCAGCACCAGGGGTACTAACTCACCCCTCCACTTT.

In its sample, this clonotype was seen many times. The chain uses TRBV20-1 and TRBJ2-3; 8 bases match TRBD2. The length of the CDR3 is 14 residues. V lost 6 bases and J lost 0; bases outside the gene matches: 5. Per germline, CDR1 DFQATT and CDR2 SNEGSKA (reference sequence). The CDR3 coding sequence is TGCAGTGCCCGGATAGCGGGAAGCACAGATACGCAGTATTTT. This sequence encodes CSARIAGSTDTQYF.

This clonotype was seen repeatedly, ten times or more. This sequence joins TRBV9 and TRBJ2-1; 7 bases line up with TRBD1. The CDR3 runs to 15 residues. The germline V gene encodes CDR1 SGDLS and CDR2 YYNGEE. The V gene end was trimmed by 0 bases and the J gene end by 5 bases; junction bases not matched to a gene: 5. The CDR3 coding sequence is TGTGCCAGCAGCGTAGGAACAGGGGAAGACAATGAGCAGTTCTTC. Translation: CASSVGTGEDNEQFF.